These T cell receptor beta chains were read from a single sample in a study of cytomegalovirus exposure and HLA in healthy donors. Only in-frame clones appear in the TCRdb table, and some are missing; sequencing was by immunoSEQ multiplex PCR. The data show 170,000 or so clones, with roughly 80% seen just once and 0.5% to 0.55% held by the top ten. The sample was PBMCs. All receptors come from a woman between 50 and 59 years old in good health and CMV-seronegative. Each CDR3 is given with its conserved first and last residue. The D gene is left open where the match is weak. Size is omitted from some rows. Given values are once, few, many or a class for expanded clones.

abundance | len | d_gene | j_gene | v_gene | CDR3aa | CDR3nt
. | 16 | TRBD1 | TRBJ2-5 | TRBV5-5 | CASSSRDRVRQETQYF | TGTGCCAGCAGCTCCCGGGACAGGGTGAGGCAAGAGACCCAGTACTTC
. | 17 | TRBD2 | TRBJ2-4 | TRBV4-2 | CASSQDSMAGDLNIQYF | TGTGCCAGCAGCCAAGATAGCATGGCGGGAGATTTAAACATTCAGTACTTC
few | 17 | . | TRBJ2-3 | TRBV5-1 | CASSPGILDRGTDTQYF | TGCGCCAGCAGCCCTGGAATCCTGGACAGAGGCACAGATACGCAGTATTTT
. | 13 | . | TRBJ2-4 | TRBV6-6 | CASSQQGVHIQYF | TGTGCCAGCAGTCAACAGGGTGTGCACATTCAGTACTTC
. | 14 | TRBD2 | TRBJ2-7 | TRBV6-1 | CASRLAGELTEQYF | TGTGCCAGCAGATTAGCGGGAGAATTAACCGAGCAGTACTTC
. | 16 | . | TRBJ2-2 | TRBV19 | CASSIVGTSNTGELFF | TGTGCCAGTAGTATAGTTGGGACTTCAAACACCGGGGAGCTGTTTTTT
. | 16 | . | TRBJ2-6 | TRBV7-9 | CASSLGGSSGANVLTF | TGTGCCAGCAGCTTAGGAGGCTCCTCTGGGGCCAACGTCCTGACTTTC
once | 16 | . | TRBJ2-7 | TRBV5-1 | CASSLERTRFQGEQYF | TGCGCCAGCAGCTTGGAGCGGACACGCTTCCAGGGGGAGCAGTACTTC
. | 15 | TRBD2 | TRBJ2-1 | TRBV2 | CASSRASGSVDEQFF | TGTGCCAGCAGTCGGGCTAGCGGGAGTGTGGATGAGCAGTTCTTC
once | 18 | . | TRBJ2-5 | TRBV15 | CATSRAARSDLYQETQYF | TGTGCCACCAGCAGAGCAGCGAGGAGCGACCTGTACCAAGAGACCCAGTACTTC
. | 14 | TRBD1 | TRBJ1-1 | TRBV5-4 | CASSTGTDGTEAFF | TGTGCCAGCAGCACCGGGACAGATGGAACTGAAGCTTTCTTT
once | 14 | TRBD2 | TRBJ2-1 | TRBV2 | CASSDLAGVNEQFF | TGTGCCAGCAGTGATCTAGCGGGAGTAAATGAGCAGTTCTTC
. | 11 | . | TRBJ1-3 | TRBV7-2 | CASSFQNTIYF | TGTGCCAGCAGCTTCCAAAACACCATATATTTT
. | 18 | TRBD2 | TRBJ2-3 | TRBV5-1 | CASTVGRTSGASTDTQYF | TGCGCCAGCACTGTGGGGAGGACTAGCGGAGCTAGCACAGATACGCAGTATTTT
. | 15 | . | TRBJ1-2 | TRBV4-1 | CASSQEPGYNYGYTF | TGCGCCAGCAGCCAAGAGCCGGGGTACAACTATGGCTACACCTTC
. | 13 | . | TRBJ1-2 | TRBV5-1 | CASSAPGGDGYTF | TGCGCCAGCAGCGCTCCCGGGGGTGACGGCTACACCTTC
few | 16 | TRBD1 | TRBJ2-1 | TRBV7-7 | CASSSRTGSSYNEQFF | TGTGCTAGCAGCTCCCGGACAGGGAGCTCCTACAATGAGCAGTTCTTC
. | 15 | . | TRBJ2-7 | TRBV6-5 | CASSYRVPSSYEQYF | TGTGCCAGCAGTTACCGGGTCCCAAGCTCCTACGAGCAGTACTTC
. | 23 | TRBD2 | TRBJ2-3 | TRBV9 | CASSVQGLAGGGPWVGSTDTQYF | TGTGCCAGCAGCGTTCAGGGACTAGCGGGAGGGGGGCCTTGGGTGGGGAGCACAGATACGCAGTATTTT
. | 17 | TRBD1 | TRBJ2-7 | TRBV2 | CASSEGYTGQGYYEQYF | TGTGCCAGCAGTGAAGGGTACACGGGACAGGGGTACTACGAGCAGTACTTC
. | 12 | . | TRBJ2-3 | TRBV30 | CAWSPGTDTQYF | TGTGCCTGGAGCCCGGGCACAGATACGCAGTATTTT
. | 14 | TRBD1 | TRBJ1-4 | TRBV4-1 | CASSRTGVSQKLFF | TGCGCCAGCAGCAGGACAGGGGTAAGCCAAAAACTGTTTTTT
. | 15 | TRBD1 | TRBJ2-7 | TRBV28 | CASSSAGTGYYEQYF | TGTGCCAGCAGCTCGGCCGGGACAGGGTACTACGAGCAGTACTTC
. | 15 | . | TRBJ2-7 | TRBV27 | CASSFGQGRVYEQHF | TGTGCCAGCAGTTTCGGGCAGGGTAGGGTGTACGAGCAGCACTTC
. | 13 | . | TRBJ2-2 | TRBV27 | CASSFSDTGELFF | TGTGCCAGCAGTTTTTCAGACACCGGGGAGCTGTTTTTT
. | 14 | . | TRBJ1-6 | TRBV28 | CASSPGMSVEALHF | TGTGCCAGCAGTCCCGGTATGTCGGTTGAAGCCCTCCACTTT
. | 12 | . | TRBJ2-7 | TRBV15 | CATSRDGAEQYF | TGTGCCACCAGCAGAGATGGGGCCGAGCAGTACTTC
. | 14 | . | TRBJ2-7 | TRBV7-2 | CASSLGPSAYEQYF | TGTGCCAGCAGCTTAGGTCCTAGTGCCTACGAGCAGTACTTC
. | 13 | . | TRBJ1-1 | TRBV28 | CASSRPGETEAFF | TGTGCCAGCTCGAGGCCAGGGGAAACTGAAGCTTTCTTT
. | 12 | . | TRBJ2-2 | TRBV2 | CASTLSTGELFF | TGTGCCAGCACCCTCTCCACCGGGGAGCTGTTTTTT
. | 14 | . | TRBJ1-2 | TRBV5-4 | CASSLTAVSGGYTF | TGTGCCAGCAGCTTAACAGCCGTCTCGGGAGGCTACACCTTC
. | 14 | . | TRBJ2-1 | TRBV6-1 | CASSVTGLGNEQFF | TGTGCCAGCAGTGTAACAGGGCTGGGGAATGAGCAGTTCTTC
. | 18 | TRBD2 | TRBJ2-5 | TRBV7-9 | CASSLYSLGRGPQETQYF | TGTGCCAGCAGCTTATACTCTCTGGGGAGGGGACCCCAAGAGACCCAGTACTTC
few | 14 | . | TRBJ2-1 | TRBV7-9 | CASKPLNTDNEQFF | TGTGCCAGCAAACCGTTAAACACCGACAATGAGCAGTTCTTC
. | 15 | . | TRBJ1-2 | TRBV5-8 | CASSSEETGVYGYTF | TGTGCCAGCAGCTCCGAAGAGACAGGCGTCTATGGCTACACCTTC
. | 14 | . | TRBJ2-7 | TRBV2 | CASSRDSHSYEQYF | TGTGCCAGCAGCCGGGACTCACATTCCTACGAGCAGTACTTC
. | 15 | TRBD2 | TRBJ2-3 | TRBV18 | CASSPLLADTDTQYF | TGTGCCAGCTCACCACTCCTAGCGGATACAGATACGCAGTATTTT
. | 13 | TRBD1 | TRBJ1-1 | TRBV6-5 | CASSTGARGEAFF | TGTGCCAGCAGTACAGGGGCACGGGGTGAAGCTTTCTTT
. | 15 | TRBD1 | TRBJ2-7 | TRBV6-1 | CASSELGQGPYEQYF | TGTGCCAGCAGTGAATTGGGACAGGGCCCCTACGAGCAGTACTTC
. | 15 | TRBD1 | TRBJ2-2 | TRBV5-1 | CASSRRDRGTGELFF | TGCGCCAGCAGCCGCCGGGACAGGGGCACCGGGGAGCTGTTTTTT
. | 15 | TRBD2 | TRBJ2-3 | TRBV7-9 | CASSRLAGRTDTQYF | TGTGCCAGCAGCCGACTAGCGGGAAGAACAGATACGCAGTATTTT
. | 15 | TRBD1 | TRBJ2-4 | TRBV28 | CASSPQGKAKNSQYF | TGTGCCAGCAGTCCACAGGGGAAGGCCAAAAACAGTCAGTACTTC
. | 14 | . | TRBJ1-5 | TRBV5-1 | CASSPDPGVQPQHF | TGCGCCAGCAGCCCGGACCCCGGGGTTCAGCCCCAGCATTTT
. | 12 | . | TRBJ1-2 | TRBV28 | CASTPGLYGYTF | TGTGCCAGCACCCCTGGACTCTATGGCTACACCTTC
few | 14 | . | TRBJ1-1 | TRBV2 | CASSPIHGDTEAFF | TGTGCCAGCAGCCCAATCCACGGGGACACTGAAGCTTTCTTT
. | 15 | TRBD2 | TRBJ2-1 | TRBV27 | CASSFTSAGGGEQFF | TGTGCCAGCAGTTTTACTTCGGCGGGAGGGGGTGAGCAGTTCTTC
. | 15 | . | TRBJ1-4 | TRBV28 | CASSSAGRANEKLFF | TGTGCCAGCAGTTCAGCAGGGAGGGCTAATGAAAAACTGTTTTTT
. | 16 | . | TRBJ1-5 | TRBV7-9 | CASSLGGFYSNQPQHF | TGTGCCAGCAGCTTAGGAGGGTTTTATAGCAATCAGCCCCAGCATTTT
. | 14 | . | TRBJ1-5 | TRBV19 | CASSISVGNQPQHF | TGTGCCAGTAGTATTAGTGTGGGCAATCAGCCCCAGCATTTT
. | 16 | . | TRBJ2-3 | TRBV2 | CASSAPQTPSTDTQYF | TGTGCCAGCAGTGCCCCACAGACCCCTAGCACAGATACGCAGTATTTT
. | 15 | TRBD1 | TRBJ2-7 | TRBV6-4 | CASTERQGGMYEQYF | TGTGCCAGCACTGAACGACAGGGTGGAATGTACGAGCAGTACTTC
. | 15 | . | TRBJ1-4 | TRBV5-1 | CAIGVERGGDEKLFF | TGCGCCATTGGGGTGGAAAGGGGGGGTGATGAAAAACTGTTTTTT
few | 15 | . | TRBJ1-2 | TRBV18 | CASSPLPRTVDGYTF | TGTGCCAGCTCACCACTCCCCCGGACAGTTGATGGCTACACCTTC
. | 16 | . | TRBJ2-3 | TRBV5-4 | CASSPDPGTNTDTQYF | TGTGCCAGCAGCCCGGACCCCGGGACAAACACAGATACGCAGTATTTT
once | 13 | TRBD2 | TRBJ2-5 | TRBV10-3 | CAPGTSVFETQYF | TGTGCCCCTGGGACTAGCGTATTTGAGACCCAGTACTTC
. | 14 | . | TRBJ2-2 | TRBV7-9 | CASTQGLNTGELFF | TGTGCCAGCACACAGGGATTGAACACCGGGGAGCTGTTTTTT
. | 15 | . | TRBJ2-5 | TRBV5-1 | CASSQPDRKQETQYF | TGCGCCAGCAGCCAACCTGACAGGAAACAAGAGACCCAGTACTTC
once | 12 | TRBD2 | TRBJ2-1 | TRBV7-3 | CASSWGGNEQFF | TGTGCCAGCAGCTGGGGGGGCAATGAGCAGTTCTTC
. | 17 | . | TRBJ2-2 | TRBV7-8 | CASSLARGWIDTGELFF | TGTGCCAGCAGCTTAGCCCGGGGGTGGATCGACACCGGGGAGCTGTTTTTT